The sequence of this T cell receptor (beta chain) was determined in a study of control samples from healthy donors and cancer patients. Germline CDR1 reads MGHRA; CDR2 reads YSYEKL. The CDR3 totals 18 residues. J lost 10 bases, V lost 7 bases, and 21 bases had no gene match. Sequencing was performed with immunoSEQ multiplex PCR; in TCRdb, only in-frame clones are kept and a portion is missing. The table counts 150,000 to 200,000 clones; 2% to 2.5% lies in the top ten. This clonotype was obtained from a woman in her twenties or thirties in good health. The chain joins TRBV4-1 to TRBJ2-1; 11 bases are a match to TRBD2. The sequencing sample was made of blood. The CDR3 loop reads CASIKDPERLAGGGEQFF. The CDR3 region has the DNA TGCGCCAGCATAAAGGACCCCGAACGCCTAGCGGGGGGTGGGGAGCAGTTCTTC.